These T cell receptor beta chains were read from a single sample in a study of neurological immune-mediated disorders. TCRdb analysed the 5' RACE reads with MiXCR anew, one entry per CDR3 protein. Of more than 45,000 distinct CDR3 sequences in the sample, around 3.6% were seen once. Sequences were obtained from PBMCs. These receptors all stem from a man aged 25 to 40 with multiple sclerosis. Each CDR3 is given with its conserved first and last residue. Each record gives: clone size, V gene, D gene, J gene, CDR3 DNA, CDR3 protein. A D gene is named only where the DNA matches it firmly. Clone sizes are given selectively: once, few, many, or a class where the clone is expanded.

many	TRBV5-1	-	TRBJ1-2	TGCGCCAGCAGCTTAGGAAATAACTATGGCTACACCTTC	CASSLGNNYGYTF
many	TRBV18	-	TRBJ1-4	TGTGCCAGCTCACCAGCCGGGTTTCGGGAACTGTTTTTT	CASSPAGFRELFF
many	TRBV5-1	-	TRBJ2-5	TGCGCCAGCAGCTCGGACGGAGAGACCCAGTACTTC	CASSSDGETQYF
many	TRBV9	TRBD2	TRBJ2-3	TGTGCCAGCAGCGGAGATGCTAGCGGAGCCTTCACAGATACGCAGTATTTT	CASSGDASGAFTDTQYF
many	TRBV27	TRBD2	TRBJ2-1	TGTGCCAGCAGACCGCCGGGGGGGTTCTACAATGAGCAGTTCTTC	CASRPPGGFYNEQFF
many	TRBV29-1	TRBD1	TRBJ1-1	TGCAGCGTTTACGTCGGGACAGGGCACCTGAACACTGAAGCTTTCTTT	CSVYVGTGHLNTEAFF
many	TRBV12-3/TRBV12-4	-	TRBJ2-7	TGTGCCAGCAGTGGGGGGGCAGCCTACGAGCAGTACTTC	CASSGGAAYEQYF
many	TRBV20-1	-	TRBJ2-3	TGCAGTGCGCAGACCGGGACACTAAAAGTCCTTACGCAGTATTTT	CSAQTGTLKVLTQYF
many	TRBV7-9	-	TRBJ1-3	TGTGCCAGCAGCCCGGACAGCCTGGGAAACACCATATATTTT	CASSPDSLGNTIYF
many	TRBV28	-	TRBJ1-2	TGTGCCAGCAGCCCCCCCCAAGCTAACTATGGCTACACCTTC	CASSPPQANYGYTF
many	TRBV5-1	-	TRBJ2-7	TGCGCCAGCAGCTTGTCTGCGAGGACAGCCTACGAGCAGTACTTC	CASSLSARTAYEQYF
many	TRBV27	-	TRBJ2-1	TGTGCCAGCTCCCGGAGCTCCTACAATGAGCAGTTCTTC	CASSRSSYNEQFF
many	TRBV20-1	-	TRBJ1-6	TGCAGTGCTAGAGTGACACAGGGAAATTCACCCCTCAACTTT	CSARVTQGNSPLNF
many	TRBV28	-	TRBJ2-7	TGTGCCAGCAGCCGAACGCCACATGGAGAAAAGTACTTC	CASSRTPHGEKYF
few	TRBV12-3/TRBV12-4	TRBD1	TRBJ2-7	TGTGCCAGCACCTTTGGACAGGGATCCTACGAGCAGTACTTC	CASTFGQGSYEQYF
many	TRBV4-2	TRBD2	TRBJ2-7	TGTGCCAGCAGCCAAGAACTAGCGGGAGGGTACTACGAGCAGTACTTC	CASSQELAGGYYEQYF
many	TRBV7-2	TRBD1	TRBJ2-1	TGTGCCAGCAGCTTAAGTCGGCGGACAGGGAATGAGCAGTTCTTC	CASSLSRRTGNEQFF
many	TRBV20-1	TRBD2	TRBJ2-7	TGCAGTGCTAGGGGGACTAGCCACTCCTACGAGCAGTACTTC	CSARGTSHSYEQYF
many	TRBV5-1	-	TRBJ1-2	TGCGCCAGCAGCTTGGCCGCTCAGGGAGGGGGCTACACCTTC	CASSLAAQGGGYTF
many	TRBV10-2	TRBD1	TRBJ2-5	TGCGCCAGCAGTGAGGGACAGGTCTATGGGACCCAGTACTTC	CASSEGQVYGTQYF
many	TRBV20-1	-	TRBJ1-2	TGCAGTGCTAGAGATGACCACTCCTATGGCTACACCTTC	CSARDDHSYGYTF
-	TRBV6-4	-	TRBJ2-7	TGTGCCAGTGGGACACGGAGATCCTACGAGCAGTACTTC	CASGTRRSYEQYF
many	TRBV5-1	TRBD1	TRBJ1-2	TGCGCCAGCAGCGAGAAAGGGACAGGGGGAGGCTACACCTTC	CASSEKGTGGGYTF
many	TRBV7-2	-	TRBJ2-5	TGTGCCAGCAGCTCCGGGGAGGGGGGGACCCAGTACTTC	CASSSGEGGTQYF
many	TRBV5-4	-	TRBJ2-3	TGTGCCAGCAGCTCATGGCCCACAACCATGTCTAGCACAGATACGCAGTATTTT	CASSSWPTTMSSTDTQYF
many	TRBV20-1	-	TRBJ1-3	TGCAGTGCTAGAGTACCCTCCGGGGGCGAGGAGGGAAACACCATATATTTT	CSARVPSGGEEGNTIYF
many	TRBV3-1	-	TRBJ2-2	TGTGCCAGCAGCCAAGGCGGGACGAACACCGGGGAGCTGTTTTTT	CASSQGGTNTGELFF
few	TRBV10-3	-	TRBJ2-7	TGTGCCATCAGTGAAGCTACAGATTCCTACGAGCAGTACTTC	CAISEATDSYEQYF
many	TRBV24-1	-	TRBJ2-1	TGTGCCACCAGTGACCGGACTGTTCAACGCAATGAGCAGTTCTTC	CATSDRTVQRNEQFF
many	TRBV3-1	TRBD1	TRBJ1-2	TGTGCCAGCAGCCAAGGGGGGACAGGTCATCAGGGTGGCTACACCTTC	CASSQGGTGHQGGYTF
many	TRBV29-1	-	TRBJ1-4	TGCAGCGTTGAACAGGAAAAACTGTTTTTT	CSVEQEKLFF
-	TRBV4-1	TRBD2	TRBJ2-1	TGCGCCAGCAGCCAAAGCCCGGGACTAGCAAATGAGCAGTTCTTC	CASSQSPGLANEQFF
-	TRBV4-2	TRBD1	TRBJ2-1	TGTGCCAGCAGTCCGACAGGGAATGAGCAGTTCTTC	CASSPTGNEQFF
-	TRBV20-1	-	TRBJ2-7	TGCAGTGCTAGTAAATCCCCGCGGACCTACGAGCAGTACTTC	CSASKSPRTYEQYF
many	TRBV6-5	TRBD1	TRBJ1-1	TGTGCCACAGGGGACAGAATGTGGACTGAAGCTTTCTTT	CATGDRMWTEAFF
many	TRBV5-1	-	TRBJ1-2	TGCGCCAGCAGCTTGGTGGGGGGCAACTATGGCTACACCTTC	CASSLVGGNYGYTF
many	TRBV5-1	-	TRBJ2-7	TGCGCCAGCAGCGCCCGGGACCGCTCCTACGAGCAGTACTTC	CASSARDRSYEQYF
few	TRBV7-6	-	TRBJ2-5	TGTGCCAGCAGCCCTGAAGCAGGGCGAGACGGAGAGACCCAGTACTTC	CASSPEAGRDGETQYF
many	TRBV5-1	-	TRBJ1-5	TGCGCCAGCAGCTTGGGACAGTATCAGCCCCAGCATTTT	CASSLGQYQPQHF
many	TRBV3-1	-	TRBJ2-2	TGTGCCAGCAGCCAAGTTGGTGCCGGGGAGCTGTTTTTT	CASSQVGAGELFF
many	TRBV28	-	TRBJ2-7	TGTGCCAGCAGTTGGGGACTGGGCGTAGGGTACGAGCAGTACTTC	CASSWGLGVGYEQYF
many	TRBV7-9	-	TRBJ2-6	TGTGCCAGCAGCTCAACAGGGTACTCTGGGGCCAACGTCCTGACTTTC	CASSSTGYSGANVLTF
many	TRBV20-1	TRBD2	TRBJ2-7	TGCAGTGCTAGAGCGGCACTAGCGGGGTCCTACGAGCAGTACTTC	CSARAALAGSYEQYF
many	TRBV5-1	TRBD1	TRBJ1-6	TGCGCCAGCAGCTACGACAGGGGGCTATCACCCCTCAACTTT	CASSYDRGLSPLNF
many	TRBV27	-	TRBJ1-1	TGTGCCAGCAGTTTTTTAGGCGCTGAAGCTTTCTTT	CASSFLGAEAFF
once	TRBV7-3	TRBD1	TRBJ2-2	TGTGCCAGCAGAGGAGGAGGAACAGGGGGAGCATCCGGGGAGCTGTTTTTT	CASRGGGTGGASGELFF
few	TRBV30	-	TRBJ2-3	TGTGCCTGGAGTGTACGGATAACAGATACGCAGTATTTT	CAWSVRITDTQYF
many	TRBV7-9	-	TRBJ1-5	TGTGCCAGCAGCTTATGGGTAGGGAAGGATCAGCCCCAGCATTTT	CASSLWVGKDQPQHF
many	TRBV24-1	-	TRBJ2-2	TGTGCCACCAGTGACACCACCGGGGAGCTGTTTTTT	CATSDTTGELFF
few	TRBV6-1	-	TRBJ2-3	TGTGCCAGCAGCCTAACACCAAAGGATACGCAGTATTTT	CASSLTPKDTQYF
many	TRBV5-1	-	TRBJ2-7	TGCGCCAGCAGCTTCCAGGCGACGAGCTCCTACGAGCAGTACTTC	CASSFQATSSYEQYF
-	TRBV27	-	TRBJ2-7	TGTGCCAGCAGTTTAGGAGGTCCCACTGTCGGGCAGTACTTC	CASSLGGPTVGQYF
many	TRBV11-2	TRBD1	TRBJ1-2	TGTGCCAGCAGCTTCGGGACAGTCTATGGCTACACCTTC	CASSFGTVYGYTF
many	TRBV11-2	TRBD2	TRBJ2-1	TGTGCCAGCAGCTGGACTAGCGGGGAGTACAATGAGCAGTTCTTC	CASSWTSGEYNEQFF
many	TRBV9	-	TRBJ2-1	TGTGCCAGCAGCCACCCTTCAACAGGCTTCTCCTACAATGAGCAGTTCTTC	CASSHPSTGFSYNEQFF